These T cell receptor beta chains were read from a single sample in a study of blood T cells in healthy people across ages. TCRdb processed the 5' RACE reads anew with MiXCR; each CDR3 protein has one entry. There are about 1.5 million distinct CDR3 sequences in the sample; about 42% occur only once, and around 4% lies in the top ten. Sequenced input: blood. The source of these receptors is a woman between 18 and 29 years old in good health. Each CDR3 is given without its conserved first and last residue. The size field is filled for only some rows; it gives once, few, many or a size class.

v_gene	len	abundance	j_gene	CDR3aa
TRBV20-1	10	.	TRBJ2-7	SVPSSAYEQY
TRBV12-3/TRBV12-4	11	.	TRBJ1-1	TSSFAARSTTF
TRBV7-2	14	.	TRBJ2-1	ASSLLHEAGGDEQF
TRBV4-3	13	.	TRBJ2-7	ASSQALAAPYEQY
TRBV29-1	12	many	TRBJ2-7	SVDSDRYPYEQY
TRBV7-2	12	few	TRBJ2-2	ASSLQGIAGELF
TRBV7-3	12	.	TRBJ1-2	ASSHTAGNYGYT
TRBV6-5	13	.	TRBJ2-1	ASSYEGIGANEQF
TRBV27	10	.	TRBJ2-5	ASRLGGGEQY
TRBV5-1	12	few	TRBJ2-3	ASSLYYGTDTQY
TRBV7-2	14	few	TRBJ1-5	ASSIWTGAGNQPQH
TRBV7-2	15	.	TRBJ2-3	ASSLVGGGGLTDTQY
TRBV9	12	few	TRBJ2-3	ASSVGGFPDTQY
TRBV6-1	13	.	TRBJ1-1	ASRETGAQNTEAF
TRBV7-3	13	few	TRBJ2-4	ASSLEGIHTSIQY
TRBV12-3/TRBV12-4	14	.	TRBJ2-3	ASSLGGGRNTDTQY
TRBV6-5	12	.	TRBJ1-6	ASMFRSYNSPLH
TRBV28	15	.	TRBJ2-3	ASRRHGLALSTDTQY
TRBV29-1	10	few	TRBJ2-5	SVGTGGETQY
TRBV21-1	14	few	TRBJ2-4	ASSKGQGEAKNIQY
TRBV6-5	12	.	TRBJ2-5	ASSPTPPRDEQY
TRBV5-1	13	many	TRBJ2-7	ASSGRQGGYDEQY
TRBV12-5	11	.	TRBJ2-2	ASVLENTGELF
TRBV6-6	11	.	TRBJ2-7	ASKTGGIYEQY
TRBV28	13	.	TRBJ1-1	ASSLLDREHTEAF
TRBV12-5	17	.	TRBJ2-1	ASGSERYVGGRSYNEQF
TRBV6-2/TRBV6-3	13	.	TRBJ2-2	ASSYPLRQTGELF
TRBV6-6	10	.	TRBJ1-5	ASRELEQPQH
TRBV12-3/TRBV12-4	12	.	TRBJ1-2	ASSLSTGFDGYT
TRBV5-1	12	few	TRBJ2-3	ASSSGQGEDTQY
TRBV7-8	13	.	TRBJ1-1	ASSLTGGTYTEAF
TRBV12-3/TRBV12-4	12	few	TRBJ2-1	ASTWDSTYNEQF
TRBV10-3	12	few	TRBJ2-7	AISEGTGDYEQY
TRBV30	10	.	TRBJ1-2	AWGQLNYGYT
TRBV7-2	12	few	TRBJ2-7	ASSGLSSSYEQY
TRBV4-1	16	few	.	ASSQANVEGWSYNEQY
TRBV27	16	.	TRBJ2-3	ASSFRMLAGEFTDTQY
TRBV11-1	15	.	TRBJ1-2	ASSLGRTGRANYGYT
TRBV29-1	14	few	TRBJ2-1	SVTDQSGRGYNEQF
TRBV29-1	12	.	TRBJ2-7	SVGPGTKAYEQY
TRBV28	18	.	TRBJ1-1	ASSFLIDLPMGPMNTEAF
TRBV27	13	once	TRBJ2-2	ASSLSYRNTGELF
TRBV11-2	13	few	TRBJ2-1	ASSRDSPSYNEQF
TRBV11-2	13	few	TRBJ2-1	ASSPTQTSVHEQF
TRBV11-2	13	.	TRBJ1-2	ASSTNTGGNYGYT
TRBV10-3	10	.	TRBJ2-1	AMGQLNNEQF
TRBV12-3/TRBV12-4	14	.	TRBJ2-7	ASRPTGGGLYNEQY
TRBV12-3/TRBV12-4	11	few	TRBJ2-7	ASSSRGSLGQY
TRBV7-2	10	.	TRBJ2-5	ASSPTSETQY
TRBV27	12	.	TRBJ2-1	ASSSRTGGSEQF
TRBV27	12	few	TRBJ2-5	ASSLRGWKETQY
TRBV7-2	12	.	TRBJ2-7	ASSFQGGSYEQY
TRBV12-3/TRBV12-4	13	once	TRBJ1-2	ASRGDRGSNYGYT
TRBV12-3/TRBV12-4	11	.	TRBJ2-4	ASSRATGDIQY
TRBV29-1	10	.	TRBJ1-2	SVEDNHDGYT